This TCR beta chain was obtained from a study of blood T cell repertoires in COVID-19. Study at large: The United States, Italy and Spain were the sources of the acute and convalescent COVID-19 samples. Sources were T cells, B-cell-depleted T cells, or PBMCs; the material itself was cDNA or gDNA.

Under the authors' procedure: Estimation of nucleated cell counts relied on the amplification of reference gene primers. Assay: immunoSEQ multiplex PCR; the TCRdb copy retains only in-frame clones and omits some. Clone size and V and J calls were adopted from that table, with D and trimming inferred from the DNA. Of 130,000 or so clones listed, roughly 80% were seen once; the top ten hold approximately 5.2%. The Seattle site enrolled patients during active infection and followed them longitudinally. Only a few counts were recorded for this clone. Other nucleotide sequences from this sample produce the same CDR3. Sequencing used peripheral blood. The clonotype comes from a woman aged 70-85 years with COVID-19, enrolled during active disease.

CDR3 region: CASSLRVNTEAFF. CDR3 DNA: TGCGCCAGCAGCTTGCGGGTGAACACTGAAGCTTTCTTT. The rearrangement links TRBV5-1 to TRBJ1-1, with unresolved D. CDR1 and CDR2 from the germline V gene are SGHRS and YFSETQ. The V end lost 1 base, the J end lost 0 bases, and 4 bases lay between the germline ends. This CDR3 is 13 amino acids long.